This TCR beta chain was identified in a study of cytomegalovirus exposure and HLA in healthy donors. PCR used 60 Vbeta primers and 13 Jbeta primers. As handled by the study authors: Later, roughly 77 million unique TCR beta chains were counted in an analysis, and roughly 11 million of them were shared. Generated by immunoSEQ multiplex PCR, the TCRdb table keeps only in-frame clones and is missing some. From that table come the V and J calls and clone size; the DNA was used to work out D and trimming. This table holds 60,000 to 70,000 clones, 55% to 75% found once. V was shortened by 2 bases and J by 6 bases, with 13 bases between the two germline ends. This CDR3 region has 15 residues. CDR1 MNHNS and CDR2 SASEGT come from the germline V gene.

Sequencing was performed on PBMCs. This TCR was recovered from a man between 40 and 49 years old in good health and CMV-seropositive. The chain recombines TRBV6-1 with TRBJ2-2, with a possible D match to TRBD1 (6 bases). The CDR3 loop is CASSESGRGAGELFF. DNA for the CDR3: TGTGCCAGCAGTGAATCTGGCAGGGGAGCCGGGGAGCTGTTTTTT.